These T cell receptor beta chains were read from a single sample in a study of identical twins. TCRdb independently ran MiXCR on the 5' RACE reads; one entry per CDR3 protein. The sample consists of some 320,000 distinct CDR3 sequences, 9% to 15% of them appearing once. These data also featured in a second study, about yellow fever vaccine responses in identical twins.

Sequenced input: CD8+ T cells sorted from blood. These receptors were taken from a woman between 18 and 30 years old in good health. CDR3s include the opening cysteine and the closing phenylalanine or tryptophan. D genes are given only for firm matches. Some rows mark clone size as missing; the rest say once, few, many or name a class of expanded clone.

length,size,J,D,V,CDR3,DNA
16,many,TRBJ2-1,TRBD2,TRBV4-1,CASSLRGSGEWNEQFF,TGCGCCAGCAGCCTAAGGGGTAGCGGGGAATGGAATGAGCAGTTCTTC
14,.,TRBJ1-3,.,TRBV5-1,CASSSDYSGNTIYF,TGCGCCAGCAGTTCTGACTACTCTGGAAACACCATATATTTT
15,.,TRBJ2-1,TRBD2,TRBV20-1,CSARGAVAGVGEQFF,TGCAGTGCTAGAGGGGCAGTAGCGGGAGTTGGTGAGCAGTTCTTC
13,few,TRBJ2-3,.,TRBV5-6,CASSVWGADTQYF,TGTGCCAGCAGCGTATGGGGGGCAGATACGCAGTATTTT
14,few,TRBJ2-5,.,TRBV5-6,CASSLDWGQETQYF,TGTGCCAGCAGCTTGGACTGGGGGCAAGAGACCCAGTACTTC
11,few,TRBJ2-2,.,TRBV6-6,CASQMAGELFF,TGTGCCAGCCAGATGGCCGGGGAGCTGTTTTTT
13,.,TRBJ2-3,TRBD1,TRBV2,CASSDRAPDTQYF,TGTGCCAGCAGCGACAGGGCGCCAGATACGCAGTATTTT
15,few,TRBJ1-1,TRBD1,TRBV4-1,CASSPRQGSGTEAFF,TGCGCCAGCAGCCCGCGACAGGGATCAGGCACTGAAGCTTTCTTT
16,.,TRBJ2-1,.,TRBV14,CASSQVHSTAYNEQFF,TGTGCCAGCAGCCAAGTTCACTCGACGGCCTACAATGAGCAGTTCTTC
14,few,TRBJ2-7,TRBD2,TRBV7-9,CASSKGLALYEQYF,TGTGCCAGCAGCAAGGGACTAGCGCTCTACGAGCAGTACTTC
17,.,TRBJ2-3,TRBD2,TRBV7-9,CASSLARTSGGTDTQYF,TGTGCCAGCAGCTTAGCCAGGACTAGCGGAGGCACAGATACGCAGTATTTT
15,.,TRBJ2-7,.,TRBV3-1,CACSHPMRSSYEQYF,TGTGCCTGCAGCCACCCGATGCGGAGCTCCTACGAGCAGTACTTC
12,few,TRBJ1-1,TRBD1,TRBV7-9,CASSGGQGGAFF,TGTGCCAGCAGCGGCGGACAGGGCGGAGCTTTCTTT
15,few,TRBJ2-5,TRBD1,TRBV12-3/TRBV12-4,CASSFRGRVQETQYF,TGTGCCAGCAGTTTTAGGGGGCGCGTGCAAGAGACCCAGTACTTC
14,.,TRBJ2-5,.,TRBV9,CASSAHTRPETQYF,TGTGCCAGCAGCGCCCACACGCGCCCAGAGACCCAGTACTTC
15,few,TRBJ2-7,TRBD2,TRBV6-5,CASSYGTSGIYEQYF,TGTGCCAGCAGTTACGGGACTAGCGGGATCTACGAGCAGTACTTC
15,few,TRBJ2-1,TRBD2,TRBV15,CATSRASGAYNEQFF,TGTGCCACCAGCAGAGCTAGCGGGGCCTACAATGAGCAGTTCTTC
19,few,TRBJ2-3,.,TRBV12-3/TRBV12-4,CASSLNLWTARQGTDTQYF,TGTGCCAGCAGTTTGAATCTGTGGACAGCCAGACAAGGCACAGATACGCAGTATTTT
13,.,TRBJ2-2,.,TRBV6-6,CASNPTRLAELFF,TGTGCCAGCAACCCAACTAGACTTGCGGAGCTGTTTTTT
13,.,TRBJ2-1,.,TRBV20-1,CSARDSDYNEQFF,TGCAGTGCTAGGGACTCGGACTACAATGAGCAGTTCTTC
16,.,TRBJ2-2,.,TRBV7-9,CASSHPEGTNTGELFF,TGTGCCAGCAGCCATCCCGAAGGTACGAACACCGGGGAGCTGTTTTTT
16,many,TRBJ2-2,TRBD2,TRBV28,CASATGTSGWAGELFF,TGTGCCAGCGCCACCGGGACTAGCGGGTGGGCCGGGGAGCTGTTTTTT
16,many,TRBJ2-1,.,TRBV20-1,CSARDSNSRSYNEQFF,TGCAGTGCTAGAGATTCGAATAGCCGCTCCTACAATGAGCAGTTCTTC
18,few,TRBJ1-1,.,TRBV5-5,CASSLGQYLGWMNTEAFF,TGTGCCAGCAGCTTAGGCCAATACTTGGGATGGATGAACACTGAAGCTTTCTTT
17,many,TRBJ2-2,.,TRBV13,CASSLGGLPKRTGELFF,TGTGCCAGCAGCTTAGGCGGCCTACCTAAGAGAACCGGGGAGCTGTTTTTT
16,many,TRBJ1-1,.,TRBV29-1,CSVDLMQGPMNTEAFF,TGCAGCGTTGACTTGATGCAGGGGCCAATGAACACTGAAGCTTTCTTT
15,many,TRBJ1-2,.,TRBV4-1,CASSQARSGNYGYTF,TGCGCCAGCAGCCAAGCAAGGAGCGGTAACTATGGCTACACCTTC
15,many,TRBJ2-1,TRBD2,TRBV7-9,CASSLILAGVNEQFF,TGTGCCAGCAGCTTAATCCTAGCGGGAGTCAATGAGCAGTTCTTC
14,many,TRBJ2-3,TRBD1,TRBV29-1,CSLLTGDSTDTQYF,TGCAGCCTACTGACAGGGGACAGCACAGATACGCAGTATTTT
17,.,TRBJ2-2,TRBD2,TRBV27,CASSSSTSGRAAGELFF,TGTGCCAGCAGTTCCTCGACTAGCGGGAGGGCCGCCGGGGAGCTGTTTTTT
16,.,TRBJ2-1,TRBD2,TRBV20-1,CSARDPPSGSGHEQFF,TGCAGTGCTAGAGATCCACCTAGCGGGAGTGGGCATGAGCAGTTCTTC
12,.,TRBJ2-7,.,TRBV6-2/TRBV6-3,CASSYSRTEQYF,TGTGCCAGCAGTTACTCGAGGACCGAGCAGTACTTC
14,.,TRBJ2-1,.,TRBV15,CATSSEGGLDEQFF,TGTGCCACCAGCAGTGAGGGGGGCTTGGATGAGCAGTTCTTC
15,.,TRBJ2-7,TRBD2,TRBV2,CASRPGLAGADEQYF,TGTGCCAGCAGGCCGGGACTAGCGGGAGCGGACGAGCAGTACTTC
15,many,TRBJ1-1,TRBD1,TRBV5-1,CASSLGTGGATEAFF,TGCGCCAGCAGCTTGGGGACAGGGGGAGCCACTGAAGCTTTCTTT
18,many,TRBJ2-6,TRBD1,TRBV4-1,CASSQQGAGLSGANVLTF,TGCGCCAGCAGCCAACAGGGGGCAGGGCTCTCTGGGGCCAACGTCCTGACTTTC
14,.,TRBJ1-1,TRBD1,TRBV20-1,CSGTTGGMNTEAFF,TGCAGTGGAACGACAGGGGGGATGAACACTGAAGCTTTCTTT
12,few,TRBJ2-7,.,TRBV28,CASSEPAYEQYF,TGTGCCAGCAGCGAACCCGCCTACGAGCAGTACTTC
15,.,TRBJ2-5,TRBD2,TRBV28,CASSNPRDYGETQYF,TGTGCCAGCAGCAACCCGCGGGACTATGGAGAGACCCAGTACTTC
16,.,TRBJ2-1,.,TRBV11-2,CASSLVGPSSYNEQFF,TGTGCCAGCAGCTTAGTGGGCCCCAGCTCCTACAATGAGCAGTTCTTC
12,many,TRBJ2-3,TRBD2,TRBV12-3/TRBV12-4,CASSLYSGILYF,TGTGCCAGCAGTTTATATAGCGGGATCCTGTATTTT
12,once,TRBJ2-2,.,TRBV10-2,CASRRGIGELFF,TGCGCCAGCAGAAGGGGGATCGGGGAGCTGTTTTTT
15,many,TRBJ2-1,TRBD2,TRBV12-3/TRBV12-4,CASSFRASGYDEQFF,TGTGCCAGCAGTTTCAGGGCTAGCGGATACGATGAGCAGTTCTTC
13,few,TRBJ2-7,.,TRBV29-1,CSVGDRRTYEQYF,TGCAGCGTCGGAGACAGGCGAACTTACGAGCAGTACTTC